This TCR beta chain originates from a study of blood T cell repertoires in COVID-19. Study in general: COVID-19 samples, acute and convalescent, were from the United States, Italy and Spain. T cells, B-cell-depleted T cells, or PBMCs provided the cDNA or gDNA that served as material.

This clone has only one observation. V was clipped by 5 bases and J by 5 bases; unmatched bases: 1. This CDR3 region has 13 residues. The V gene's germline CDR1 is LNHNV and CDR2 YYDKDF (reference sequence). Original methodology: Estimation of nucleated cell counts was performed using reference gene primer amplification. Assay used: immunoSEQ multiplex PCR; TCRdb lists only in-frame clones, some missing. D and trimming were read from the DNA, whereas the V and J calls and clone size are those reported in that table. The sample includes over 120,000 clones, roughly 80% seen only once; the top ten take about 8.4%.

The sequence was obtained from a woman in her forties or fifties with active or convalescent COVID-19. Sequencing input: peripheral blood. The chain couples TRBV15 to TRBJ1-2; 11 bases map to TRBD1. The CDR3 protein is CATSRDRGYGYTF. The CDR3 coding sequence is TGTGCCACCAGCCGGGACAGGGGGTATGGCTACACCTTC.